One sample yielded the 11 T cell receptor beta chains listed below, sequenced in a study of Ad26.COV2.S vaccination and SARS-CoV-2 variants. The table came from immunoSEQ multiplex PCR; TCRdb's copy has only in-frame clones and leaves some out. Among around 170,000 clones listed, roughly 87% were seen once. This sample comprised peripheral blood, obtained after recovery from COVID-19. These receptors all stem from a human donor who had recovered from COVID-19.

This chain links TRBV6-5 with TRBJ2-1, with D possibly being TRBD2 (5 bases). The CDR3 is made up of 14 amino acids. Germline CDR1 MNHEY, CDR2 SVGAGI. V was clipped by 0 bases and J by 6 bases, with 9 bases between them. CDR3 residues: CASSYSRTSNEQFF. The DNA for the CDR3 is TGTGCCAGCAGTTACTCCAGGACTTCCAATGAGCAGTTCTTC.

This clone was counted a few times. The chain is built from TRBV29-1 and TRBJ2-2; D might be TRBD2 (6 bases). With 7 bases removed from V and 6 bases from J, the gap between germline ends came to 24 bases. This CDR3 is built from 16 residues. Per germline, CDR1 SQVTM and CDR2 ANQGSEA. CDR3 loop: CSAQPLEGRGSGELFF. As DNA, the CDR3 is TGCAGCGCCCAACCGCTAGAGGGGCGGGGATCCGGGGAGCTGTTTTTT.

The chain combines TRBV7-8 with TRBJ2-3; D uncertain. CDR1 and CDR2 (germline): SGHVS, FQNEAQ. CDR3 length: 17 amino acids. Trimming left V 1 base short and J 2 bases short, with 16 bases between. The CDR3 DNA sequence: TGTGCCAGCAGCTTAGGTTTCACGGGTACTATCACAGATACGCAGTATTTT. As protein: CASSLGFTGTITDTQYF.

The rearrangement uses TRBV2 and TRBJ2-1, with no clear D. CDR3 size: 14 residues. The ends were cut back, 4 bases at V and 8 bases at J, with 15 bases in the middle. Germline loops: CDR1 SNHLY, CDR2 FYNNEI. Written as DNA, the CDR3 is TGTGCCAGCAGTGCCTTTCCCCCCCAAGATGAGCAGTTCTTC. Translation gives CASSAFPPQDEQFF.

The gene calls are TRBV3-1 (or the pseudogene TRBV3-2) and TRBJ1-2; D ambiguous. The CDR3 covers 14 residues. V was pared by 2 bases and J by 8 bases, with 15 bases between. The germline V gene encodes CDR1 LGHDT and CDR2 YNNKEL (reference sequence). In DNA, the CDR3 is TGTGCCAGCAGCCAATCCTCAGCAGTGGGGGGCTACACCTTC. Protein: CASSQSSAVGGYTF.

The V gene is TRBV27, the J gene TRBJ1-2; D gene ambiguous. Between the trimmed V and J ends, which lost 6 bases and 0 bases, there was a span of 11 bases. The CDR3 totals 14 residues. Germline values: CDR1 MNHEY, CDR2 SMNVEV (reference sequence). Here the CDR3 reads CASSHGRTNYGYTF. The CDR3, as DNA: TGTGCCAGCAGCCATGGGAGGACTAACTATGGCTACACCTTC.

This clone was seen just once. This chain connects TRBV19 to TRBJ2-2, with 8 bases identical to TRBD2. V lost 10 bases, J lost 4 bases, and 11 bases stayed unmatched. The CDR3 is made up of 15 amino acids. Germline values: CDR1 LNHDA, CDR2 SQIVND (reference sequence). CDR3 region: CATMGREGLTGELFF. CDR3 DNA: TGTGCCACCATGGGTCGGGAGGGCCTCACCGGGGAGCTGTTTTTT.

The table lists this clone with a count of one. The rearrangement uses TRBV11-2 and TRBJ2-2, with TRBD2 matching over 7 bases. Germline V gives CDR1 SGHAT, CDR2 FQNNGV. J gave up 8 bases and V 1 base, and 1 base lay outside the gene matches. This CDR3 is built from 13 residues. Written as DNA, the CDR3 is TGTGCCAGCAGCTTAGGCGGGAGTGGGGAGCTGTTTTTT. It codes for CASSLGGSGELFF.

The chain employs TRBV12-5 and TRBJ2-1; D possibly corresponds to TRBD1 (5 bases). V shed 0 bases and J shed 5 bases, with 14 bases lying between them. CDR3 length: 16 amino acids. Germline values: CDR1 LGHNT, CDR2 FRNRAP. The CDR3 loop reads CASGLVGQGDDNEQFF. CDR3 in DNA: TGTGCTAGTGGTTTGGTAGGCCAAGGGGATGACAATGAGCAGTTCTTC.

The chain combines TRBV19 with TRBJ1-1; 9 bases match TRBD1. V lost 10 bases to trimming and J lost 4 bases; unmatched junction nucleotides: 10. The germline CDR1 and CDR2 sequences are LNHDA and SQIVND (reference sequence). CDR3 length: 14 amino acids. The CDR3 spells CATWDREGGTEAFF. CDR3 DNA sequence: TGTGCCACTTGGGACAGGGAAGGGGGCACTGAAGCTTTCTTT.

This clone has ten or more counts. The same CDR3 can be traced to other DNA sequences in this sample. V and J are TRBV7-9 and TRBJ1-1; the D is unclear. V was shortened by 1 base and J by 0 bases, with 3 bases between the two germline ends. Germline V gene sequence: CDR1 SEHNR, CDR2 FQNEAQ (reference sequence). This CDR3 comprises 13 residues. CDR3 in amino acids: CASSLDMNTEAFF. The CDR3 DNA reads TGTGCCAGCAGCTTAGACATGAACACTGAAGCTTTCTTT.